The 30 T cell receptor beta chains presented below share a single source sample, sequenced in a study of human T cells and chemical hapten exposure. This sample's time point: patch test 3, about 24 weeks after DPC sensitization. Treatment described: therapeutic diphenylcyclopropenone sensitization with weekly scalp DPC. TCRdb passed the RACE reads through MiXCR, listing each CDR3 protein once. This sample has approximately 60,000 distinct CDR3 sequences, with 9.5% to 11% found just once. Sample: whole blood, taken in connection with sensitization to the hapten diphenylcyclopropenone (DPC). Receptors originate from a woman aged 25-40 years with alopecia areata. Some clones in this sample may be carry-over from other donors' samples.

The V and J genes are TRBV28 and TRBJ1-4; no clear D gene. Germline-derived CDR1 and CDR2 are MDHEN and SYDVKM. V was trimmed by 0 bases and J by 8 bases, leaving 13 bases between them. The CDR3 consists of 15 residues. The CDR3 spells CASSLWGGRGEKLFF. Written as DNA, the CDR3 is TGTGCCAGCAGTTTATGGGGTGGCCGTGGGGAAAAACTGTTTTTT.

The V call is TRBV29-1, the J call TRBJ2-5; either TRBD1 or TRBD2 may supply D (5 bases each). Trimming stripped 4 bases from V and 5 bases from J, with 14 bases between. The germline CDR1 and CDR2 sequences are SQVTM and ANQGSEA. The CDR3 spans 13 residues. CDR3 bases: TGCAGCGTTGCACACGGAGAGGGGGAGACCCAGTACTTC. As protein: CSVAHGEGETQYF.

This clonotype was counted at least ten times. The chain joins TRBV29-1 to TRBJ2-7; 13 bases fit TRBD2. The CDR3 loop spans 12 amino acids. Germline trimming cut 6 bases from V and 7 bases from J; bases unmatched to any gene: 3. Germline V gene lookup returns CDR1 SQVTM and CDR2 ANQGSEA. The CDR3, as DNA: TGCAGCGTCGGACTAGCGGGGGTGGAGCAGTACTTC. It encodes CSVGLAGVEQYF.

In its sample, this clonotype was seen once. This chain uses TRBV7-2 with TRBJ2-3; the match to TRBD1 covers 7 bases. CDR3 size: 17 residues. V shed 1 base, J shed 4 bases, and the junction held 11 bases outside the gene matches. Germline values: CDR1 SGHTA, CDR2 FQGNSA. This CDR3 is CASSLVSWAGGADTQYF. CDR3 bases: TGTGCCAGCAGCTTAGTTTCTTGGGCAGGGGGTGCAGATACGCAGTATTTT.

This clonotype turned up a few times. V and J are TRBV20-1 and TRBJ2-6; D unclear. The CDR3 extends over 13 amino acids. Germline V lookup: CDR1 DFQATT, CDR2 SNEGSKA (reference sequence). V lost 6 bases and J lost 0, with 6 bases in between. CDR3 sequence reads: CSARSSGANVLTF. DNA for the CDR3: TGCAGTGCGCGGAGCTCTGGGGCCAACGTCCTGACTTTC.

This chain joins TRBV11-3 and TRBJ2-7; D is perhaps TRBD1 or TRBD2 (5 bases each). The CDR3 spans 14 residues. Trimming shortened V by 5 bases and J by 2 bases, and 13 bases separated the two germline ends. Germline values: CDR1 SGHNT, CDR2 YENEEA. CDR3 bases: TGTGCCAGCAGCCAACCGGGACGAGCCTACGAGCAGTACTTC. It codes for CASSQPGRAYEQYF.

This chain links TRBV6-1 with TRBJ1-4; D remains unclear. CDR3 size: 14 residues. V was cut by 1 base and J by 4 bases, with 7 bases left in between. Germline assignment: CDR1 MNHNS and CDR2 SASEGT. The CDR3 DNA is TGTGCCAGCAGTGAAGTGGCAGATAATGAAAAACTGTTTTTT. As protein: CASSEVADNEKLFF.

This sequence joins TRBV6-5 and TRBJ1-3, with D possibly being TRBD1 (6 bases). The V and J ends lost 4 bases and 2 bases respectively, with 9 bases between them. CDR3 length equals 14 residues. Per germline, CDR1 MNHEY and CDR2 SVGAGI. The CDR3 nucleotides are TGTGCCAGCAGTTTCGGGACAACTGGAAACACCATATATTTT. Translated: CASSFGTTGNTIYF.

In its sample, this clonotype was seen a few times. The genes are TRBV20-1 and TRBJ2-1; TRBD2 matches 8 bases. The CDR3 extends over 17 amino acids. Germline V CDR1 and CDR2: DFQATT, SNEGSKA (reference sequence). V lost 5 bases, J lost 2 bases, and 14 bases stayed unmatched. Here the CDR3 DNA reads TGCAGTGCTGAGTCTACTTCCGGGACTAGGGCCTACAATGAGCAGTTCTTC. Translation gives CSAESTSGTRAYNEQFF.

This clonotype was observed at least ten times. This chain joins TRBV7-9 and TRBJ2-3; D is ambiguous. Germline CDR1 reads SEHNR; CDR2 reads FQNEAQ (reference sequence). CDR3 size: 14 residues. The germline V and J ends were trimmed by 3 bases and 4 bases, with 11 bases remaining between them. DNA of the CDR3: TGTGCCAGCAGCTTCAAGCTCGCCGCAGATACGCAGTATTTT. Residues: CASSFKLAADTQYF.

This sequence joins TRBV10-3 and TRBJ2-3, with unresolved D. Germline CDR1 reads ENHRY; CDR2 reads SYGVKD. CDR3 size: 12 residues. The V and J ends lost 4 bases and 0 bases respectively, with 2 bases between them. Written as DNA, the CDR3 is TGTGCCATCAGTGCTAGCACAGATACGCAGTATTTT. It specifies CAISASTDTQYF.

This clonotype has ten or more counts. V usage is TRBV5-1 and J usage is TRBJ2-3, with D possibly TRBD1 on 5 matching bases. V was shortened by 3 bases and J by 2 bases, with 10 bases between the two germline ends. The CDR3 length is 14 residues. Germline CDR1 and CDR2: SGHRS and YFSETQ. In DNA form, the CDR3 reads TGCGCCAGCAGCTCGGACATTCCCACAGATACGCAGTATTTT. This translates into CASSSDIPTDTQYF.

This clonotype was observed a few times. This rearrangement joins TRBV29-1 to TRBJ2-2; TRBD1 agrees at 8 bases. This CDR3 comprises 14 residues. J was trimmed by 4 bases and V by 5 bases; bases with no gene match: 6. CDR1 and CDR2 (germline): SQVTM, ANQGSEA. DNA of the CDR3: TGCAGCGTTACGGACAGGGCGGGCACCGGGGAGCTGTTTTTT. Its translation is CSVTDRAGTGELFF.

This rearrangement joins TRBV5-4 to TRBJ2-1; D may be TRBD2 (7 bases). The ends were cut back, 4 bases at V and 4 bases at J, with 15 bases in the middle. Looked up from germline, CDR1 is SGHNT and CDR2 is YYREEE (reference sequence). The CDR3 loop spans 15 amino acids. CDR3 residues: CASSPGGPVYNEQFF. The CDR3 DNA is TGTGCCAGCAGCCCCGGGGGGCCTGTTTACAATGAGCAGTTCTTC.

This clonotype showed up many times. The chain joins TRBV7-6 to TRBJ2-4, with 7 bases aligning to TRBD2. V trimming: 4 bases; J trimming: 0 bases; junction bases outside the gene matches: 15. Germline values: CDR1 SGHVS, CDR2 FNYEAQ. CDR3 length equals 19 residues. CDR3 loop: CASSSAGVKTPLAKNIQYF. CDR3 coding DNA: TGTGCCAGCAGCTCCGCGGGGGTAAAAACTCCTTTAGCCAAAAACATTCAGTACTTC.

This clonotype showed up just a few times. The chain employs TRBV6-2 or TRBV6-3 and TRBJ2-1, with 8 bases lining up with TRBD1. CDR1 is MNHEY, CDR2 SVGEGT, per germline. The CDR3 is 15 residues long. J was trimmed by 4 bases and V by 5 bases; bases with no gene match: 7. The CDR3 bases are TGTGCCAGCAGTGCCGGGACAGGCAAATACAATGAGCAGTTCTTC. Amino acids: CASSAGTGKYNEQFF.

This clonotype was seen a handful of times. The chain has TRBV7-2 and TRBJ2-3; D gene uncertain. V lost 7 bases and J lost 2, with 16 bases in between. Germline V gene data show CDR1 as SGHTA and CDR2 as FQGNSA. The CDR3 has 15 amino acids. The DNA of the CDR3 is TGTGCCAGCACCCAAAGGAGCGATCCCACAGATACGCAGTATTTT. Encoded protein: CASTQRSDPTDTQYF.

This clonotype was counted a few times. The chain couples TRBV14 to TRBJ2-1; TRBD1 matches 7 bases. The CDR3 consists of 17 residues. Trimming removed 4 bases from V and 2 bases from J; junction bases left unmatched: 11. Looked up from germline, CDR1 is SGHDN and CDR2 is FVKESK. The CDR3 region is CASSRGPRDSPYNEQFF. In DNA form, the CDR3 reads TGTGCCAGCAGCCGAGGACCCCGGGACAGCCCCTACAATGAGCAGTTCTTC.

In this sample, this clonotype turned up many times. The chain links TRBV3-1 to TRBJ1-4, with TRBD1 identical over 7 bases. Germline V gene lookup returns CDR1 LGHDT and CDR2 YNNKEL (reference sequence). The CDR3 covers 15 residues. V shed 4 bases, J shed 7 bases, and the junction held 9 bases outside the gene matches. The CDR3 nucleotides read TGTGCCAGCAGCCCAAAGGGCCGGGACAGTGAAAAACTGTTTTTT. Its translation is CASSPKGRDSEKLFF.

This clonotype was detected only once. V and J are TRBV12-3 or TRBV12-4 and TRBJ2-2; D is undetermined. The CDR3 extends over 14 amino acids. The V end was cut by 5 bases, the J end by 1 base, with 8 bases between. As DNA, the CDR3 is TGTGCCAGCAGTCCACAGCTGAACACCGGGGAGCTGTTTTTT. Translating gives CASSPQLNTGELFF.

This clonotype has ten or more counts. CDR3 protein: CASSFTTAGETQYF. In nucleotides, the CDR3 is TGTGCCAGCAGCTTCACGACTGCTGGAGAGACCCAGTACTTC. V usage is TRBV7-9 and J usage is TRBJ2-5, with unresolved D. Trimming left V 3 bases short and J 4 bases short, with 12 bases between. Germline CDR1 SEHNR, CDR2 FQNEAQ (reference sequence). The CDR3 is 14 residues long.

This clonotype was seen at least ten times. The chain couples TRBV7-2 to TRBJ2-5; D remains ambiguous. The V end was cut by 5 bases, the J end by 2 bases, with 12 bases between. The germline CDR1 and CDR2 sequences are SGHTA and FQGNSA. This CDR3 region has 14 residues. In nucleotides, the CDR3 is TGTGCCAGCAGCCCCGGGCGGATTCAAGAGACCCAGTACTTC. This gives the protein CASSPGRIQETQYF.

This clonotype occurred many times. The rearrangement uses TRBV5-1 and TRBJ2-7, with D tentatively TRBD2 (7 bases). There are 14 residues in the CDR3. Deletions cut 4 bases from V and 0 bases from J, with 11 bases between. Germline CDR1 SGHRS, CDR2 YFSETQ. CDR3 in amino acids: CASSVGGPSYEQYF. For the CDR3, the DNA is TGCGCCAGCAGCGTGGGGGGGCCCTCCTACGAGCAGTACTTC.

V and J are TRBV18 and TRBJ2-5, with D perhaps matching TRBD1 or TRBD2 (5 bases each). V lost 3 bases, J lost 0 bases, and 14 bases lay in between. The CDR3 is made up of 16 amino acids. From germline, CDR1 is KGHSH and CDR2 LQKENI. The CDR3: CASSPRASSNQETQYF. Written as DNA, the CDR3 is TGTGCCAGCTCACCCAGGGCTAGCTCAAACCAAGAGACCCAGTACTTC.

The gene calls are TRBV7-3 and TRBJ2-5; the D call may be TRBD1 or TRBD2 (5 bases each). Trimming cost V 3 bases and J 5 bases, with 16 bases left between them. The CDR3 covers 15 residues. Germline values: CDR1 SGHTA, CDR2 FQGTGA. CDR3 nucleotides: TGTGCCAGCAGCTTGGACCAGGGACGTGGCGAGACCCAGTACTTC. Translated: CASSLDQGRGETQYF.

CDR3 amino acids: CASSLVGETQYF. CDR3 bases: TGTGCCAGCAGCTTAGTCGGCGAGACCCAGTACTTC. The chain has TRBV7-3 and TRBJ2-5, with D hard to call. Per the germline V gene, CDR1 is SGHTA and CDR2 is FQGTGA. The CDR3 extends over 12 amino acids. V dropped 2 bases and J dropped 5 bases, with 6 bases sitting between them.

The chain uses TRBV7-6 and TRBJ2-7; tentatively, D is TRBD1 (5 bases). Germline CDR1 and CDR2: SGHVS and FNYEAQ. V was trimmed by 3 bases and J by 1 base, leaving 10 bases between them. The CDR3 is 14 amino acids. CDR3 coding DNA: TGTGCCAGCAGCTTTTTCGACAGATCCTACGAGCAGTACTTC. It yields the protein CASSFFDRSYEQYF.

This clonotype was detected many times. V gene TRBV3-1 combines with J gene TRBJ2-1; tentative D call: TRBD1 (6 bases). The CDR3 has 15 amino acids. CDR1 and CDR2 (germline): LGHDT, YNNKEL (reference sequence). V lost 2 bases and J 3 bases, leaving 11 bases between the germline ends. For the CDR3, the DNA is TGTGCCAGCAGCCAATTCACACAGGGCTACAATGAGCAGTTCTTC. This sequence encodes CASSQFTQGYNEQFF.

The gene calls are TRBV12-3 or TRBV12-4 and TRBJ2-3, with 14 bases fitting TRBD2. This CDR3 comprises 15 residues. V shed 6 bases and J 6 bases; nucleotides not matched to a gene: 5. The CDR3 here is CASRKTSGGADTQYF. DNA of the CDR3: TGTGCCAGCAGGAAGACTAGCGGGGGGGCGGATACGCAGTATTTT.

This rearrangement joins TRBV14 to TRBJ1-1, with D possibly TRBD1 on 5 matching bases. CDR1 is SGHDN, CDR2 FVKESK, per germline. The CDR3 length is 14 residues. V shed 4 bases and J shed 0 bases, with 9 bases lying between them. CDR3 nucleotide sequence: TGTGCCAGCAGCCGGGACCCGCTGAACACTGAAGCTTTCTTT. Amino acids: CASSRDPLNTEAFF.